This paragraph reports one T cell receptor (beta chain). This clone turned up a few times. Its cognate antigen has yet to be identified. No clone much larger than this one lies a single base away; base qualities are absent. What the time point label conveys for this sample: baseline before oral tofacitinib. Lesional scalp punch biopsies and peripheral blood were collected from alopecia areata patients. After PBMCs were isolated by density centrifugation and stained for CD3, CD4 and CD8, a FACSAria was used to sort CD4+ and CD8+ T cells. The data were obtained in a study of CD8+ T cells in alopecia areata (dated by TCRdb to 2016 to 2019). Regarding the study in general: Treated patients were enrolled in an open-label pilot trial of oral tofacitinib at 5 to 10 mg twice daily for moderate-to-severe alopecia areata. The study used high-throughput TCRbeta sequencing to examine T cell clonal expansion in alopecia areata, in both the C3H/HeJ mouse model and human patients. Human TCRbeta sequencing covered scalp tissue and sorted CD4+ and CD8+ peripheral blood T cells from patchy and totalis/universalis alopecia areata patients and healthy controls. Clonality in the scalp was compared among normal scalp (n=4), patchy alopecia areata scalp (n=8), and alopecia totalis/universalis scalp (n=8). Tofacitinib-treated patients had biopsies at baseline and at 4 and 24 weeks of treatment, with a later scalp biopsy in several patients. TCRbeta CDR3 regions were amplified by immunoSEQ multiplex PCR using 35 Vbeta forward and 13 Jbeta reverse primers. Patients stayed on tofacitinib for 6 to 18 months and then had 6 months of follow-up off drug so that delayed response and recurrence could be assessed. RNA was extracted with the PAXgene miRNA kit for fixed scalp, the miRNeasy kit for PBMCs, and the RNeasy kit for mouse skin. Findings and caveats that apply to the study as a whole: Compared with mice, TCR sequences shared between patients were less clear, possibly partly because of HLA diversity across the patient population. Unlike mouse skin, which is dominated by gammadelta T cells, normal human skin has resident alphabeta T cells that are also sequenced, and this complicates analysis of the scalp TCR repertoire. Compared with normal scalp, lesional scalp, particularly in alopecia totalis/universalis, had higher clonality and more expanded CD8+ clones, which suggests antigenic drive.

The germline V gene supplies CDR1 SGHRS and CDR2 YFSETQ. Trimming at the junction amounts to 3 bases on V and 12 bases on J, and the germline ends lie 15 bases apart. The CDR3 sequence holds 13 residues, the cysteine and phenylalanine included. The kept DNA is CDR3 alone, 39 bases in frame from the first base. The library was produced with the immunoSEQ multiplex PCR assay. For TCR sequencing, RNA was extracted from every sample and reverse transcribed into cDNA to serve as template. SuperScript III was used to make first-strand cDNA, primed with a 2:1 mix of oligo-dT and random hexamers. A synthetic immune receptor repertoire was used to measure amplification bias, and any remaining bias was corrected computationally. Per the authors' processing: Raw reads were preprocessed to remove errors, and CDR3 was defined by IMGT conventions from the conserved cysteine to phenylalanine. To get clonality, Shannon entropy was normalized by log2 of the number of productive unique TCRs and the result was subtracted from 1. Whether each scalp clone was CD4 or CD8 was inferred by checking scalp TCRbeta sequences against the CD4 and CD8 repertoires from sorted blood. TCRdb took over this immuneACCESS table, retaining in-frame rearrangements with V and J assigned. Such tables are incomplete; in checked studies, under half of the missing clones stem from an unresolved V gene, and the remainder is unexplained. The V and J calls and clone size come from that table; D and trimming were worked out from the DNA. The sample has roughly 130,000 clones on record, about 57% of them singletons. The ten top clones hold 3.5% to 5% of the sample.

The TCR comes from a human donor with alopecia areata. Specimen: CD4+ T cells sorted from blood, collected at week 0. The V gene is TRBV5-1 and the J gene is TRBJ1-4; TRBD1 is perhaps the D gene, given 5 matching bases. The CDR3 protein sequence reads: CASSSGRQPQLFF. The nucleotides read TGCGCCAGCAGCTCAGGACGACAGCCACAACTGTTTTTT. Where the CDR3 stops, the reference TRBV5-1 and TRBJ1-4 genes take over; the full variable domain is KAGVTQTPRYLIKTRGQQVTLSCSPISGHRSVSWYQQTPGQGLQFLFEYFSETQRNKGNFPGRFSGRQFSNSRSEMNVSTLELGDSALYLCASSSGRQPQLFFGSGTQLSVL.